Below are 32 T cell receptor beta chains sequenced from a single sample in a study of STAT5B mutations in CD4+ large granular lymphocyte leukemia. Assay: immunoSEQ multiplex PCR; the TCRdb copy retains only in-frame clones and omits some. The sample includes about 48,000 clones, roughly two thirds of them seen just once. The sample was CD4+ T cells from blood buffy coats. Receptor source: a human donor in good health.

The V gene is TRBV7-8, the J gene TRBJ1-6, with a tentative D call TRBD1 (5 bases). The CDR3 contains 13 residues. Germline V gene data show CDR1 as SGHVS and CDR2 as FQNEAQ. Trimming removed 3 bases from V and 9 bases from J, with 9 bases in between. CDR3 in DNA: TGTGCCAGCAGCTTCCGACAGTCTTCACCCCTCCACTTT. Its translation: CASSFRQSSPLHF.

This clone has more than one count but fewer than ten. The chain has TRBV30 and TRBJ2-7; TRBD1 aligns across 10 bases. The V gene's germline CDR1 is GTSNPN and CDR2 SVGIG (reference sequence). This CDR3 comprises 14 residues. V shed 2 bases, J shed 6 bases, and the junction held 7 bases outside the gene matches. CDR3 nucleotide sequence: TGTGCCTGGAGTCGACAGGGGGCCTTCGGCGAGCAGTACTTC. Its protein product is CAWSRQGAFGEQYF.

In this sample, this clone turned up a few times. This rearrangement joins TRBV27 to TRBJ1-2; 8 bases line up with TRBD1. The germline gives CDR1 MNHEY, CDR2 SMNVEV (reference sequence). The ends lost 5 bases at V and 8 bases at J; junction bases unmatched: 7. This CDR3 is built from 13 residues. The CDR3 loop is CASSLSTGVGYTF. As DNA, the CDR3 is TGTGCCAGCAGTCTGTCGACAGGGGTCGGCTACACCTTC.

The rearrangement uses TRBV19 and TRBJ2-7; 9 positions agree with TRBD1. The CDR3 is made up of 13 amino acids. J was trimmed by 5 bases and V by 6 bases; bases with no gene match: 5. CDR1 and CDR2 from the germline V gene are LNHDA and SQIVND (reference sequence). CDR3 DNA sequence: TGTGCCAGTAGAGCCCGGGACAGGGACGAGCAGTACTTC. Its protein product is CASRARDRDEQYF. Together with reference TRBV19 and TRBJ2-7, the CDR3 gives the full variable domain: DGGITQSPKYLFRKEGQNVTLSCEQNLNHDAMYWYRQDPGQGLRLIYYSQIVNDFQKGDIAEGYSVSREKKESFPLTVTSAQKNPTAFYLCASRARDRDEQYFGPGTRLTVT.

A single count supports this clone. This chain uses TRBV28 with TRBJ1-6, with D possibly being TRBD1 (5 bases). The germline V gene has CDR1 MDHEN and CDR2 SYDVKM. Trimming left V 6 bases short and J 7 bases short, with 19 bases between. The CDR3 totals 16 residues. CDR3 residues: CASRGQWAGRNSPLHF. The DNA of the CDR3 is TGTGCCAGCAGGGGCCAGTGGGCAGGGCGGAATTCACCCCTCCACTTT.

This chain links TRBV19 with TRBJ2-1; 7 bases align to TRBD1. J gave up 9 bases and V 5 bases, and 4 bases lay outside the gene matches. The CDR3 consists of 12 residues. Germline V gives CDR1 LNHDA, CDR2 SQIVND (reference sequence). The CDR3 sequence is CASSRQGVEQFF. CDR3 DNA: TGTGCCAGTAGTCGCCAGGGGGTTGAGCAGTTCTTC.

The gene calls are TRBV5-6 and TRBJ2-5; 7 bases are shared with TRBD1. The junction had 10 bases not matched to a gene; V was cut back by 5 bases and J by 3 bases. The CDR3 totals 15 residues. Germline-derived CDR1 and CDR2 are SGHDT and YYEEEE. The CDR3 reads CASRLQGGAKETQYF. The CDR3 nucleotides read TGTGCCAGCAGGTTGCAAGGGGGCGCGAAAGAGACCCAGTACTTC.

The chain carries TRBV6-4 and TRBJ1-2; TRBD1 might be the D (6 bases). Trimming removed 5 bases from V and 5 bases from J, with 15 bases in between. Germline CDR1 MRHNA, CDR2 SNTAGT. The CDR3 contains 14 residues. CDR3: CASSPVGGPYGYTF. The CDR3 DNA follows: TGTGCCAGCAGTCCGGTGGGGGGCCCTTATGGCTACACCTTC.

The J gene is TRBJ2-3, the V gene TRBV30; D is possibly TRBD2 (5 bases). The CDR3 spans 11 residues. V gave up 2 bases and J gave up 10 bases, with 10 bases separating them. Germline CDR1 and CDR2: GTSNPN and SVGIG (reference sequence). The CDR3 nucleotides are TGTGCCTGGAGTTCTAGCTTGGCGCAGTATTTT. Protein product: CAWSSSLAQYF.

V is TRBV18 and J is TRBJ1-2, with 7 bases identical to TRBD1. The ends lost 2 bases at V and 8 bases at J; junction bases unmatched: 11. Per the germline V gene, CDR1 is KGHSH and CDR2 is LQKENI. The CDR3 runs 15 residues. The CDR3 loop is CASSPRGEGASGYTF. CDR3 DNA: TGTGCCAGCTCACCAAGGGGAGAGGGGGCGTCGGGCTACACCTTC. Using reference TRBV18 and TRBJ1-2 for the parts outside the CDR3, the full variable domain is NAGVMQNPRHLVRRRGQEARLRCSPMKGHSHVYWYRQLPEEGLKFMVYLQKENIIDESGMPKERFSAEFPKEGPSILRIQQVVRGDSAAYFCASSPRGEGASGYTFGSGTRLTVV.

V gene TRBV10-3 combines with J gene TRBJ2-6, with unresolved D. The CDR3 consists of 12 residues. Trimming removed 8 bases at V and 9 bases at J, with 11 bases between. CDR1 and CDR2 (germline): ENHRY, SYGVKD. The CDR3 sequence: CAIRNLDNVLTF. The CDR3 DNA reads as TGTGCCATCCGGAATCTGGACAACGTCCTGACTTTC.

This chain links TRBV10-3 with TRBJ1-5; perhaps TRBD1 as D (5 bases). Trimming cost V 8 bases and J 5 bases, with 13 bases left between them. The CDR3 is 13 residues long. Germline lookup yields CDR1 ENHRY and CDR2 SYGVKD. CDR3 coding DNA: TGTGCCATCTGCATGGGGGAGGATCAGCCCCAGCATTTT. This codes for CAICMGEDQPQHF.

The J gene is TRBJ1-2, the V gene TRBV10-3; 8 nucleotides line up with TRBD1. Losses at the gene ends were 2 bases for V and 8 bases for J; bases not matched to a gene: 7. The V gene's germline CDR1 is ENHRY and CDR2 SYGVKD. This CDR3 spans 14 amino acids. The CDR3 region is CAISEGQGSRGYTF. DNA for the CDR3: TGTGCCATCAGTGAGGGACAGGGATCACGGGGCTACACCTTC.

This clone occurred a few times. V and J are TRBV6-5 and TRBJ1-1; D might be TRBD1 (6 bases). This CDR3 has 15 amino acids. Trimming cost V 3 bases and J 5 bases, with 16 bases left between them. Germline V gene sequence: CDR1 MNHEY, CDR2 SVGAGI. The CDR3 nucleotides are TGTGCCAGCAGTTATCCCCGGGATCAGGGGACTGAAGCTTTCTTT. Protein sequence: CASSYPRDQGTEAFF.

The chain uses TRBV5-1 and TRBJ2-3, with 8 nucleotides matching TRBD2. The J segment lost 1 base and the V segment lost 0 bases, leaving 1 base of the junction unmatched. In germline, CDR1 is SGHRS, CDR2 YFSETQ. This CDR3 contains 15 residues. CDR3 in DNA: TGCGCCAGCAGCTTGGTTAGCGGGGGCACAGATACGCAGTATTTT. As protein: CASSLVSGGTDTQYF.

V gene TRBV7-8 combines with J gene TRBJ2-3; 12 bases align to TRBD2. V dropped 5 bases and J dropped 1; count of bases not matched to a gene: 10. Germline V gene sequence: CDR1 SGHVS, CDR2 FQNEAQ. The length of the CDR3 is 18 residues. CDR3 bases: TGTGCCAGCAGCAACCGACTAGCGGGGGCCAAGCGCACAGATACGCAGTATTTT. It yields the protein CASSNRLAGAKRTDTQYF. Complete variable domain (other parts from reference TRBV7-8 and TRBJ2-3): GAGVSQSPRYKVAKRGQDVALRCDPISGHVSLFWYQQALGQGPEFLTYFQNEAQLDKSGLPSDRFFAERPEGSVSTLKIQRTQQEDSAVYLCASSNRLAGAKRTDTQYFGPGTRLTVL.

The V and J genes are TRBV21-1 and TRBJ2-5. TRBV21-1 is described as a pseudogene. This CDR3 spans 12 amino acids. Here the CDR3 reads CASHPLKETQYF. CDR3 coding DNA: TGTGCCAGCCACCCCCTTAAAGAGACCCAGTACTTC.

This clone was observed a handful of times. The chain employs TRBV10-3 and TRBJ1-4; 10 nucleotides match TRBD1. The CDR3 is 13 amino acids. V shed 8 bases and J 8 bases; nucleotides not matched to a gene: 5. Germline V CDR1 and CDR2: ENHRY, SYGVKD. The CDR3 coding sequence is TGTGCCATCGGGACAGGGGAAGGGGAAAAACTGTTTTTT. It translates to CAIGTGEGEKLFF.

Only a few counts were recorded for this clone. The rearrangement joins TRBV27 to TRBJ1-6; no firm D call. V dropped 3 bases and J dropped 5 bases, with 8 bases sitting between them. Per germline, CDR1 MNHEY and CDR2 SMNVEV (reference sequence). The CDR3 loop spans 14 amino acids. The DNA for the CDR3 is TGTGCCAGCAGTTTCTGGGGAGATAATTCACCCCTCCACTTT. Its translation is CASSFWGDNSPLHF.

This clone was seen just once. V usage is TRBV29-1 and J usage is TRBJ1-2, with D unclear. The germline V gene has CDR1 SQVTM and CDR2 ANQGSEA. Trimming pared 0 bases from V and 8 bases from J, leaving 13 bases between. The CDR3 length is 13 residues. CDR3 region: CSVEEHSSWGYTF. The CDR3 coding sequence is TGCAGCGTTGAAGAGCACTCCTCCTGGGGCTACACCTTC.

This clone was seen a few times. The V and J genes are TRBV7-9 and TRBJ1-1; D is perhaps TRBD1 (6 bases). The CDR3 spans 14 residues. The germline V and J ends were trimmed by 5 bases and 5 bases, with 15 bases remaining between them. The germline V gene has CDR1 SEHNR and CDR2 FQNEAQ (reference sequence). The CDR3 DNA reads as TGTGCCAGCAGCCCAAGGGGGAGTCATACTGAAGCTTTCTTT. This gives the protein CASSPRGSHTEAFF.

This clone was counted a single time. The V call is TRBV6-5, the J call TRBJ2-5; weak D call: TRBD1 (5 bases). The CDR3 length is 15 residues. V was pared by 4 bases and J by 4 bases, with 16 bases between. The germline V gene encodes CDR1 MNHEY and CDR2 SVGAGI. CDR3 bases: TGTGCCAGCAGTTCGAATTGGGGCGCGGTAGAGACCCAGTACTTC. Translating gives CASSSNWGAVETQYF.

The chain combines TRBV2 with TRBJ1-1; a possible D gene is TRBD1 (5 bases). The CDR3 extends over 13 amino acids. Germline values: CDR1 SNHLY, CDR2 FYNNEI. The ends were cut back, 1 base at V and 12 bases at J, with 15 bases in the middle. CDR3 sequence reads: CASSEGAGMMPFF. The CDR3 DNA follows: TGTGCCAGCAGTGAAGGGGCAGGGATGATGCCTTTCTTT.

The J gene is TRBJ1-2, the V gene TRBV9; D possibly corresponds to TRBD1 (6 bases). Trimming took 0 bases from V and 4 from J, leaving 16 bases between them. The length of the CDR3 is 16 residues. Per the germline V gene, CDR1 is SGDLS and CDR2 is YYNGEE. CDR3 bases: TGTGCCAGCAGCGTAGATGGGGGGGCGATGACCTATGGCTACACCTTC. Protein product: CASSVDGGAMTYGYTF.

J is TRBJ2-6 and V is TRBV27; D gene uncertain. Germline V gene data show CDR1 as MNHEY and CDR2 as SMNVEV (reference sequence). Trimming stripped 0 bases from V and 2 bases from J, with 11 bases between. The CDR3 totals 17 residues. CDR3 amino acids: CASSLSASQAGANVLTF. CDR3 nucleotide sequence: TGTGCCAGCAGTTTATCGGCCAGCCAGGCTGGGGCCAACGTCCTGACTTTC.

This chain joins TRBV2 and TRBJ2-7, with D possibly matching TRBD1 (6 bases). Trimming stripped 4 bases from V and 7 bases from J, with 11 bases between. This CDR3 region has 12 residues. Per the germline V gene, CDR1 is SNHLY and CDR2 is FYNNEI. CDR3 bases: TGTGCCAGCAGTGTACAGGGTTGGGAGCAGTACTTC. This sequence encodes CASSVQGWEQYF.

As to this clone: The junction departs from germline at one end; a sequencing error may be responsible. The chain joins TRBV7-7 to TRBJ2-2, with D uncertain. The CDR3 totals 13 residues. In germline, CDR1 is SSHAT, CDR2 FNYEAQ (reference sequence). CDR3 in amino acids: CASSLPTTGELFF. CDR3 nucleotide sequence: TGTGCTAGCAGCTTACCTACAACCGGGGAGCTGTTTTTT.

The chain combines TRBV27 with TRBJ2-4, with D perhaps TRBD2 (6 bases). V lost 0 bases, J lost 8 bases, and 11 bases lay in between. CDR3 length: 14 amino acids. Germline CDR1 reads MNHEY; CDR2 reads SMNVEV (reference sequence). CDR3 sequence: CASSLSSGVHIQYF. The CDR3 DNA follows: TGTGCCAGCAGTTTATCGTCGGGGGTTCACATTCAGTACTTC.

The chain recombines TRBV18 with TRBJ1-5; possible D gene TRBD1, 6 bases. Trimming took 2 bases from V and 5 from J, leaving 10 bases between them. The germline V gene has CDR1 KGHSH and CDR2 LQKENI. CDR3 length: 14 amino acids. CDR3 loop: CASSPTGLDQPQHF. DNA of the CDR3: TGTGCCAGCTCACCAACAGGGTTAGATCAGCCCCAGCATTTT.

This clone was seen only a few times. The chain combines TRBV6-1 with TRBJ1-1; the D gene is possibly TRBD1 (6 bases). V was clipped by 5 bases and J by 0 bases, with 10 bases between them. This CDR3 has 14 amino acids. CDR1 is MNHNS, CDR2 SASEGT, per germline. The CDR3 coding sequence is TGTGCCAGCAGTTCTGGGACAATGAACACTGAAGCTTTCTTT. Its translation: CASSSGTMNTEAFF.

J is TRBJ1-5 and V is TRBV30; TRBD1 aligns across 8 bases. The germline gives CDR1 GTSNPN, CDR2 SVGIG (reference sequence). V shed 2 bases and J 9 bases; nucleotides not matched to a gene: 3. The CDR3 has 12 amino acids. Here the CDR3 DNA reads TGTGCCTGGAGTACACAGGGGGGGCCCCAGCATTTT. Translating gives CAWSTQGGPQHF.

The genes are TRBV6-5 and TRBJ2-2; D may match TRBD1 or TRBD2 (5 bases each). The CDR3 covers 15 residues. The V gene's germline CDR1 is MNHEY and CDR2 SVGAGI. The V end lost 4 bases, the J end lost 1 base, and 10 bases lay between the germline ends. CDR3 protein: CASSLGDRNTGELFF. CDR3 sequence (DNA): TGTGCCAGCAGTTTAGGGGACCGGAACACCGGGGAGCTGTTTTTT.